The 9 T cell receptor beta chains presented below share a single source sample, sequenced in a study of OX40 agonist ivuxolimab in advanced cancers. Sequenced by immunoSEQ multiplex PCR; TCRdb stores in-frame clones only, minus some. The sample consists of approximately 98,000 clones, under 95% of them appearing once. Sequencing was performed on CD4+ or CD8+ T cells sorted from blood, taken in a trial of the OX40 agonist ivuxolimab. Source of these receptors: an adult with an advanced solid tumor such as melanoma, head and neck, liver or kidney cancer.

The chain is built from TRBV6-6 and TRBJ1-1; 7 bases are a match to TRBD1. Trimming took 4 bases from V and 1 from J; bases not matched to a gene: 6. Germline V lookup: CDR1 MNHNY, CDR2 SVGAGI (reference sequence). The length of the CDR3 is 15 residues. CDR3 coding DNA: TGTGCCAGCAGTTGGCAGGGGGGCACGAACACTGAAGCTTTCTTT. Encoded protein: CASSWQGGTNTEAFF.

This chain uses TRBV2 with TRBJ1-3, with TRBD1 identical over 10 bases. The CDR3 sequence is 14 residues long. V trimming: 6 bases; J trimming: 6 bases; junction bases outside the gene matches: 5. Germline V CDR1 and CDR2: SNHLY, FYNNEI. The CDR3 loop reads CASRRDRGENTIYF. The DNA for the CDR3 is TGTGCCAGCAGAAGGGACAGGGGCGAAAACACCATATATTTT.

The chain has TRBV30 and TRBJ1-1, with 9 positions matching TRBD1. The junction had 3 bases not matched to a gene; V was cut back by 0 bases and J by 1 base. Looked up from germline, CDR1 is GTSNPN and CDR2 is SVGIG (reference sequence). There are 15 residues in the CDR3. CDR3 nucleotides: TGTGCCTGGAGTGTATTGGACAGGGGGAACACTGAAGCTTTCTTT. Its translation is CAWSVLDRGNTEAFF.

This rearrangement joins TRBV5-5 to TRBJ2-7; D gene ambiguous. Looked up from germline, CDR1 is SGHKS and CDR2 is YYEKEE (reference sequence). Trimming shortened V by 0 bases and J by 0 bases, and 10 bases separated the two germline ends. The CDR3 spans 15 residues. CDR3: CASSLGSQSSYEQYF. The CDR3 DNA sequence: TGTGCCAGCAGCTTGGGGTCCCAGAGCTCCTACGAGCAGTACTTC.

The chain has TRBV5-1 and TRBJ1-3; 8 nucleotides agree with TRBD1. Germline CDR1 is SGHRS and CDR2 is YFSETQ. The CDR3 extends over 16 amino acids. J lost 0 bases, V lost 6 bases, and 8 bases had no gene match. DNA of the CDR3: TGCGCCAGCACCCAGGGGGCCGGGAGCTCTGGAAACACCATATATTTT. As protein: CASTQGAGSSGNTIYF.

The genes are TRBV11-3 and TRBJ2-3; 8 bases match TRBD2. Germline V CDR1 and CDR2: SGHNT, YENEEA. The CDR3 extends over 14 amino acids. V lost 5 bases and J lost 6; bases outside the gene matches: 7. The CDR3 sequence: CASSISGGGDTQYF. For the CDR3, the DNA is TGTGCCAGCAGCATAAGCGGGGGCGGGGATACGCAGTATTTT.

The rearrangement uses TRBV19 and TRBJ2-3, with 8 nucleotides matching TRBD2. J was trimmed by 4 bases and V by 0 bases; bases with no gene match: 3. Germline V CDR1 and CDR2: LNHDA, SQIVND (reference sequence). The CDR3 is 15 amino acids. In DNA, the CDR3 is TGTGCCAGTAGTATAGATCGGGGGGGCGCAGATACGCAGTATTTT. As protein: CASSIDRGGADTQYF.

The V gene is TRBV9, the J gene TRBJ1-3; D is undetermined. The ends were cut back, 0 bases at V and 2 bases at J, with 9 bases in the middle. The CDR3 length is 15 residues. Germline V gene data show CDR1 as SGDLS and CDR2 as YYNGEE. The CDR3 here is CASSVAGMPGNTIYF. In DNA form, the CDR3 reads TGTGCCAGCAGCGTAGCTGGTATGCCTGGAAACACCATATATTTT.

Points on this clone: A junction boundary mismatches the germline segment, possibly from a read error. This chain links TRBV7-7 with TRBJ2-7; 9 bases line up with TRBD1. Germline V gives CDR1 SSHAT, CDR2 FNYEAQ (reference sequence). The CDR3 has 13 residues. The CDR3 nucleotides are TGTGCTAGCAGCCTGGACAGGGGAAACGAGCAGTACTTC. Its protein product is CASSLDRGNEQYF.